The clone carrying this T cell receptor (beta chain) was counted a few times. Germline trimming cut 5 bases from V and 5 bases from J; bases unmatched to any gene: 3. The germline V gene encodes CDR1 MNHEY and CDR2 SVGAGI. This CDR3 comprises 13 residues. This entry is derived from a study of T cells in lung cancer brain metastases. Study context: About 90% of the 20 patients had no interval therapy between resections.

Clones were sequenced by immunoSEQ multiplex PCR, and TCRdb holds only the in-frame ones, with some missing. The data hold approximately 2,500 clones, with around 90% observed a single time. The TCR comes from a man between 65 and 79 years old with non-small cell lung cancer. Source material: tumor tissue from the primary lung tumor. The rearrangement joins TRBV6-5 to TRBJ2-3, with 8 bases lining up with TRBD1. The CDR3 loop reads CASSLDRGDTQYF. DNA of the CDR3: TGTGCCAGCAGTCTTGACAGGGGAGATACGCAGTATTTT.